The source of this TCR beta chain is a study of blood T cell repertoires in COVID-19. Across the study: Italy, Spain and the United States were the sources of the convalescent and acute COVID-19 samples. T cells, B-cell-depleted T cells, or PBMCs supplied cDNA or gDNA.

In the original workflow: Scientists estimated how many nucleated cells there were by amplifying reference gene primers. TCRdb's table, derived via immunoSEQ multiplex PCR, lists solely in-frame clones and lacks some. That table furnishes V, J and clone size, whereas the DNA furnished D and trimming. The sample includes 250,000 to 300,000 clones, approximately 86% seen only once; the top ten take 3.6%. V shed 5 bases and J shed 1 base, with 17 bases lying between them. Per the germline V gene, CDR1 is SGHVS and CDR2 is FNYEAQ. The CDR3 loop spans 17 amino acids. Specimen: peripheral blood. V gene TRBV7-6 combines with J gene TRBJ2-2; maybe TRBD1 (6 bases). The sequence came from a man between 18 and 29 years old with active or convalescent COVID-19. For the CDR3, the DNA is TGTGCCAGCAGCCATCGAGTGGGGGCCATGAACACCGGGGAGCTGTTTTTT. This sequence encodes CASSHRVGAMNTGELFF.